These 3 T cell receptor beta chains share one sample of origin, sequenced in a study of molecular identifiers for immune sequencing clone quantification. TCRdb reprocessed the PCR reads with MiXCR, giving one entry per CDR3 protein. The table lists 350,000 or so distinct CDR3 sequences, about 21% of them singletons. Sequencing was carried out using naive CD8+ T cells from blood, with Jurkat cell RNA spiked in. Subset meaning: FACS-sorted CD8+CD4-CCR7+CD45RA+ naive T cells. The receptors come from a human donor in good health. Some libraries in this study had Jurkat cell RNA spiked in.

This clonotype was counted many times. This chain connects TRBV7-9 to TRBJ2-6; D is unresolved. Trimming left V 6 bases short and J 0 bases short, with 12 bases between. Germline V gene lookup returns CDR1 SEHNR and CDR2 FQNEAQ (reference sequence). The CDR3 has 16 amino acids. CDR3 coding DNA: TGTGCCAGCAGACCAGACGGGCCCTCTGGGGCCAACGTCCTGACTTTC. It translates to CASRPDGPSGANVLTF.

A note on this clonotype: Given a much more abundant clone one base away, this may be a read error. J is TRBJ2-5 and V is TRBV25-1; 8 bases are a match to TRBD2. The CDR3 is 15 residues long. Trimming at V came to 2 bases and at J to 4 bases, leaving 6 bases not matched to a gene. Germline V gives CDR1 MGHDK, CDR2 SYGVNS. CDR3 DNA sequence: TGTGCCAGCAGTGAAAGGGACGGGAGGGGAGAGACCCAGTACTTC. Translated, it gives CASSERDGRGETQYF.

To note about this clonotype: A much more abundant neighbour one base away suggests this may be a read error. The chain links TRBV29-1 to TRBJ2-2; weak D call: TRBD2 (6 bases). Germline-derived CDR1 and CDR2 are SQVTM and ANQGSEA. CDR3 length: 14 amino acids. CDR3 residues: CSVEAFGGTGGLFF. CDR3 coding DNA: TGCAGCGTTGAAGCTTTCGGGGGTACCGGGGGGCTGTTTTTT.